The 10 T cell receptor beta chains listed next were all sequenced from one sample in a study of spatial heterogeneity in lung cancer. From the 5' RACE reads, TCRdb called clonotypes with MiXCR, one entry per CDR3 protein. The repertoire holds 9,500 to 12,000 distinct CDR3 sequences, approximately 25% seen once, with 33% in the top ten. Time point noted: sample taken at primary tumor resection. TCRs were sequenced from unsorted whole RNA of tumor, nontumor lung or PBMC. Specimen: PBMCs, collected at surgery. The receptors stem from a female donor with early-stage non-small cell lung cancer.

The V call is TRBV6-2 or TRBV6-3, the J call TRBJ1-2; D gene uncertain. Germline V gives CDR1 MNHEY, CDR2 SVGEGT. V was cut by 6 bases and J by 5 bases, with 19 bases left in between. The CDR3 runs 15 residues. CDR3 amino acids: CASSQPWNDKYGYTF. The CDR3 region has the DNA TGTGCCAGCAGCCAGCCCTGGAATGACAAGTATGGCTACACCTTC.

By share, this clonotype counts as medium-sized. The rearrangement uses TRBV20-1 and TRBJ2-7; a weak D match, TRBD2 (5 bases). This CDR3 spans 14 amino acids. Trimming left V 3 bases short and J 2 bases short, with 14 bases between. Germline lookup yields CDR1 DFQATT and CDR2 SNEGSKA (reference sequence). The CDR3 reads CSASDGESTYEQYF. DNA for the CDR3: TGCAGTGCTAGTGACGGGGAGTCCACCTACGAGCAGTACTTC.

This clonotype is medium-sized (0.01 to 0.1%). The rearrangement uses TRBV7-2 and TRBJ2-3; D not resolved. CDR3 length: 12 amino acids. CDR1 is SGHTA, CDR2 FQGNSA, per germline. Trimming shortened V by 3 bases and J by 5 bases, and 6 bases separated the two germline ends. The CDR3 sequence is CASSFPGDTQYF. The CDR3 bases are TGTGCCAGCAGCTTCCCGGGAGATACGCAGTATTTT.

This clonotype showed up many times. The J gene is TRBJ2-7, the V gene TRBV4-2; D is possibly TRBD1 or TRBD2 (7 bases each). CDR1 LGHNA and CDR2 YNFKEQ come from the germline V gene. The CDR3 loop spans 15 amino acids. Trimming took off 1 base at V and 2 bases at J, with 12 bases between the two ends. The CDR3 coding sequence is TGTGCCAGCAGCCAAGCATCAGGGGGGGCCTACGAGCAGTACTTC. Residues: CASSQASGGAYEQYF.

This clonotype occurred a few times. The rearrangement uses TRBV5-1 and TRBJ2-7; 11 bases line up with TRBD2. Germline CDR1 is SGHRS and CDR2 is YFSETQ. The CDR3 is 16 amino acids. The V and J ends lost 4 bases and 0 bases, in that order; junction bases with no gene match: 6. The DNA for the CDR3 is TGCGCCAGCAGCCCACCTCTAGCGGGAGGCTCCTACGAGCAGTACTTC. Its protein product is CASSPPLAGGSYEQYF.

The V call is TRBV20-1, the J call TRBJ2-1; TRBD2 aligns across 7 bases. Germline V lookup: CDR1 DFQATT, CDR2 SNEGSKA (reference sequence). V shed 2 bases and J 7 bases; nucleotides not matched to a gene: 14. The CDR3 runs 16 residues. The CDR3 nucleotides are TGCAGTGCTAGAATTCAGATAGCGGGCCTGAGGAATGAGCAGTTCTTC. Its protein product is CSARIQIAGLRNEQFF.

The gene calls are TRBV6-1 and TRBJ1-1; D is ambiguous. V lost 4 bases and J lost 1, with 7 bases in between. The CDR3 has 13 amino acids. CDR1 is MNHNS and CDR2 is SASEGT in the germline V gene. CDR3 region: CASSVDPNTEAFF. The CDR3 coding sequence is TGTGCCAGCAGTGTAGACCCGAACACTGAAGCTTTCTTT.

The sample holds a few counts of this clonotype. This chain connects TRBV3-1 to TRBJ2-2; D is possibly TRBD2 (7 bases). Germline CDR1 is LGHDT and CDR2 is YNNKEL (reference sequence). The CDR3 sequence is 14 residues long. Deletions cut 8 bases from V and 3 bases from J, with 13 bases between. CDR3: CASRRGGDTGELFF. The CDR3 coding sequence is TGTGCCAGCCGTAGGGGGGGTGACACCGGGGAGCTGTTTTTT.

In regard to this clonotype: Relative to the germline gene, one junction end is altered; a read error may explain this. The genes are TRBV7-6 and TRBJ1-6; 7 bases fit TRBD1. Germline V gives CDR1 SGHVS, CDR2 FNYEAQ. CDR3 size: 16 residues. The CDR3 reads CVSSPDQGGPIQDLHF. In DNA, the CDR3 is TGTGTCAGCAGCCCAGATCAGGGGGGCCCAATTCAGGACCTCCACTTT.

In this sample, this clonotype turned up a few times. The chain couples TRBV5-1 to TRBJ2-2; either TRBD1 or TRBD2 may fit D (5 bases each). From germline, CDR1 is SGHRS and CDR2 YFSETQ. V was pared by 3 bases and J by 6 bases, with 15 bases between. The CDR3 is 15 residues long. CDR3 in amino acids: CASSSMGVFSGELFF. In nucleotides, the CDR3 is TGCGCCAGCAGCTCCATGGGGGTTTTTTCCGGGGAGCTGTTTTTT. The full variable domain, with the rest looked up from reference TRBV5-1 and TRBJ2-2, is KAGVTQTPRYLIKTRGQQVTLSCSPISGHRSVSWYQQTPGQGLQFLFEYFSETQRNKGNFPGRFSGRQFSNSRSEMNVSTLELGDSALYLCASSSMGVFSGELFFGEGSRLTVL.